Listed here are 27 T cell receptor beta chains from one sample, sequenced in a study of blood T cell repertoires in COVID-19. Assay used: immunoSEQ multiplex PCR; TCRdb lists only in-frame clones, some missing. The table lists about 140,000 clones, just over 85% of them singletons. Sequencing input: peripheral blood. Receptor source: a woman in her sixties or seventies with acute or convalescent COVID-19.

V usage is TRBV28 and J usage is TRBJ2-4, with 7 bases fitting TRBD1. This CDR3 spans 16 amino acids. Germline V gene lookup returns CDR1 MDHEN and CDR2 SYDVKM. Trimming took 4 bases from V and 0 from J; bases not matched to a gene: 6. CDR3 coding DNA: TGTGCCAGCAGTTCCCCGGGACAGCTAGCCAAAAACATTCAGTACTTC. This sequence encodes CASSSPGQLAKNIQYF.

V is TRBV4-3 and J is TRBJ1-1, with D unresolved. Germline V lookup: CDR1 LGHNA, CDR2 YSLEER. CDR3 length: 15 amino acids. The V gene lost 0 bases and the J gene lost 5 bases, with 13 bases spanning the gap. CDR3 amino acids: CASSQDRGGRTEAFF. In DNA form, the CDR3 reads TGCGCCAGCAGCCAAGATCGTGGCGGGCGAACTGAAGCTTTCTTT.

The CDR3 is CASTGTGNTGELFF. In DNA, the CDR3 is TGTGCCAGCACAGGGACAGGGAACACCGGGGAGCTGTTTTTT. V gene TRBV18 combines with J gene TRBJ2-2, with TRBD1 matching over 8 bases. Per the germline V gene, CDR1 is KGHSH and CDR2 is LQKENI. This CDR3 is built from 14 residues. V lost 8 bases to trimming and J lost 1 base; unmatched junction nucleotides: 3.

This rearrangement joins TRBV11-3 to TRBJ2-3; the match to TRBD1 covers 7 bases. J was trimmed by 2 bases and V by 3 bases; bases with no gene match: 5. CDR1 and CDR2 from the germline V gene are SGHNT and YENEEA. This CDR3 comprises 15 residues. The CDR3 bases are TGTGCCAGCAGCTTCCCGGGACAGAACACAGATACGCAGTATTTT. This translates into CASSFPGQNTDTQYF.

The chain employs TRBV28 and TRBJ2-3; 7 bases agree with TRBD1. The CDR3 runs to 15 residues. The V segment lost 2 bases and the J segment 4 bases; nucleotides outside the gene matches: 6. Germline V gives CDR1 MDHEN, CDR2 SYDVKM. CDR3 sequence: CASSLGRGGADTQYF. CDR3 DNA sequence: TGTGCCAGCAGTTTAGGAAGAGGGGGCGCAGATACGCAGTATTTT.

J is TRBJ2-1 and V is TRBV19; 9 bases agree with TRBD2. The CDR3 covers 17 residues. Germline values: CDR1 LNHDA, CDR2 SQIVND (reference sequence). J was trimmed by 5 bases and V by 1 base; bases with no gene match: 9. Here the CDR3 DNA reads TGTGCCAGTAGTATAGGCCCTCGGACTAGCGCTCACAATGAGCAGTTCTTC. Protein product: CASSIGPRTSAHNEQFF.

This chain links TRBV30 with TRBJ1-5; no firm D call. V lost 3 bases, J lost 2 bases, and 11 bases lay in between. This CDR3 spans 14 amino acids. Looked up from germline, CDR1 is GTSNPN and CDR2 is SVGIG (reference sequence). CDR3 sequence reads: CAWSHKRGNQPQHF. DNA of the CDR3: TGTGCCTGGAGCCATAAACGGGGCAATCAGCCCCAGCATTTT.

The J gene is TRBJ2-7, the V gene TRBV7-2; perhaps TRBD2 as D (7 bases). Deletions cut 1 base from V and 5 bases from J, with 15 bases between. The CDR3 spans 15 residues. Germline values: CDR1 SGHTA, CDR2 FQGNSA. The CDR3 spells CASSLEYTGGNEQYF. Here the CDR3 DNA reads TGTGCCAGCAGCTTAGAATATACGGGGGGCAACGAGCAGTACTTC.

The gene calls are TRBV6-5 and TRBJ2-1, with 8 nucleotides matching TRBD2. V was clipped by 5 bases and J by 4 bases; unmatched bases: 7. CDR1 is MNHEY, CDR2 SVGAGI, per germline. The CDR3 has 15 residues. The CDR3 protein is CASSRRERGYNEQFF. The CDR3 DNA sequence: TGTGCCAGCAGTCGCCGGGAGCGGGGGTACAATGAGCAGTTCTTC.

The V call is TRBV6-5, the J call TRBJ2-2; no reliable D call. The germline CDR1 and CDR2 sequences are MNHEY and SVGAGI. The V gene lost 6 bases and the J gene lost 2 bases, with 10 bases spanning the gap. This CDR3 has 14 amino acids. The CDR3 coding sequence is TGTGCCAGCAGCTCTCTTACAAACACCGGGGAGCTGTTTTTT. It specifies CASSSLTNTGELFF.

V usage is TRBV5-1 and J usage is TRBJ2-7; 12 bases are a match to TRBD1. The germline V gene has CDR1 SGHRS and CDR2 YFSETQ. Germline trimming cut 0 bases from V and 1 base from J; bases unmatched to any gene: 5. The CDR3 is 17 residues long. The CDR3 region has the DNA TGCGCCAGCAGCTTGGCCACGGGACAGGGGGCTTCCTACGAGCAGTACTTC. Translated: CASSLATGQGASYEQYF.

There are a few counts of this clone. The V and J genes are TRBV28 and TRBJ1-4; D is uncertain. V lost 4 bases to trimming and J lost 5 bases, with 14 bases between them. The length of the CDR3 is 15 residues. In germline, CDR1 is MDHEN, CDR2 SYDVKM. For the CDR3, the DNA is TGTGCCAGCAGTTCCCCGGGAACATCGAATGAAAAACTGTTTTTT. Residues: CASSSPGTSNEKLFF. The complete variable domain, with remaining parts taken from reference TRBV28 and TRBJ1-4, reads DVKVTQSSRYLVKRTGEKVFLECVQDMDHENMFWYRQDPGLGLRLIYFSYDVKMKEKGDIPEGYSVSREKKERFSLILESASTNQTSMYLCASSSPGTSNEKLFFGSGTQLSVL.

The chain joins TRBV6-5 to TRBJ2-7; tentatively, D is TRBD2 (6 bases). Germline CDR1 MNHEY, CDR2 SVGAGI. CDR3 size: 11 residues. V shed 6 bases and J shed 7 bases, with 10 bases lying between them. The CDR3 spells CASSREFEQYF. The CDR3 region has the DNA TGTGCCAGCAGCCGGGAGTTTGAGCAGTACTTC.

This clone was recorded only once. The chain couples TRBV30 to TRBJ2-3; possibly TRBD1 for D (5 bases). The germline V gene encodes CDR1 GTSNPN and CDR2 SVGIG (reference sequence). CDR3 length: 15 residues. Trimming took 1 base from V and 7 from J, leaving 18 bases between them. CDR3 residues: CAWSDPPRGSYTQYF. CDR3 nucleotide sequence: TGTGCCTGGAGTGACCCCCCTAGGGGATCATATACGCAGTATTTT. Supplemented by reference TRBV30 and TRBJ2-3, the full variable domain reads SQTIHQWPATLVQPVGSPLSLECTVEGTSNPNLYWYRQAAGRGLQLLFYSVGIGQISSEVPQNLSASRPQDRQFILSSKKLLLSDSGFYLCAWSDPPRGSYTQYFGPGTRLTVL.

CDR3 nucleotides: TGTGCCAGCAGCAAAGTTTGGTTAGGGGGACAGGGATTGTGTGGCTACACCTTC. Residues: CASSKVWLGGQGLCGYTF. The rearrangement joins TRBV21-1 to TRBJ1-2; whether TRBD1, the table's D call, matches the DNA was not checked. TRBV21-1 is given as a pseudogene. CDR3 size: 18 residues.

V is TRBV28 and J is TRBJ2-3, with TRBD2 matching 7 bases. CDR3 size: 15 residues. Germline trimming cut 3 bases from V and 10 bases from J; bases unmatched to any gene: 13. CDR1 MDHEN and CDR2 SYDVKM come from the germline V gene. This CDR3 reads CASSLNGGRQGSQYF. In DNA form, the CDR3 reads TGTGCCAGCAGTTTGAACGGGGGGAGGCAGGGTTCGCAGTATTTT. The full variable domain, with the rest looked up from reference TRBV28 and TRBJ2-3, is DVKVTQSSRYLVKRTGEKVFLECVQDMDHENMFWYRQDPGLGLRLIYFSYDVKMKEKGDIPEGYSVSREKKERFSLILESASTNQTSMYLCASSLNGGRQGSQYFGPGTRLTVL.

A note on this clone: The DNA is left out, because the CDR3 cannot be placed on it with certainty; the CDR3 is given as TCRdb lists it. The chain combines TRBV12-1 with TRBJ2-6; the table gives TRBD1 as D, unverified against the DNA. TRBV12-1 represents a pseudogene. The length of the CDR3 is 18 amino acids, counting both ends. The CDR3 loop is CASSFVGAGISGANVLTF.

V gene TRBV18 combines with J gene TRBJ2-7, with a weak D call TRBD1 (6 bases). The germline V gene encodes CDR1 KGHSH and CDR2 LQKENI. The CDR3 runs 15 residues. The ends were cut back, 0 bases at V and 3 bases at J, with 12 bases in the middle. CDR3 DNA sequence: TGTGCCAGCTCACCACCCTCGACAGGACTCTACGAGCAGTACTTC. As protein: CASSPPSTGLYEQYF.

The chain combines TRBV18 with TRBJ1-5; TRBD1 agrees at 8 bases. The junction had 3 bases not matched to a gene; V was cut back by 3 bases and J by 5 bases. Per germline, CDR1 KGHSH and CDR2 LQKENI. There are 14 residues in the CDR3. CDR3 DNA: TGTGCCAGCTCACCTGACAGGGGCTATCAGCCCCAGCATTTT. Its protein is CASSPDRGYQPQHF.

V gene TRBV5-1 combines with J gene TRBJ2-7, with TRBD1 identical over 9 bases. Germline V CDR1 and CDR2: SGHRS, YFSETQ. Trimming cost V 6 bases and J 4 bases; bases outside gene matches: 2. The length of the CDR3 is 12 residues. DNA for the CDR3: TGCGCCAGCACGGGACAGGGATACGAGCAGTACTTC. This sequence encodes CASTGQGYEQYF. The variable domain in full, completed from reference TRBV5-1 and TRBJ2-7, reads KAGVTQTPRYLIKTRGQQVTLSCSPISGHRSVSWYQQTPGQGLQFLFEYFSETQRNKGNFPGRFSGRQFSNSRSEMNVSTLELGDSALYLCASTGQGYEQYFGPGTRLTVT.

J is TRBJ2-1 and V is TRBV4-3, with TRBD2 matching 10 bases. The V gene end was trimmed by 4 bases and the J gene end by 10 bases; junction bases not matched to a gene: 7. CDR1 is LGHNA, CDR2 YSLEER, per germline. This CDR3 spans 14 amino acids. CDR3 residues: CASSLVSGGAEQFF. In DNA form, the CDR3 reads TGCGCCAGCAGCCTGGTGAGCGGGGGGGCCGAGCAGTTCTTC.

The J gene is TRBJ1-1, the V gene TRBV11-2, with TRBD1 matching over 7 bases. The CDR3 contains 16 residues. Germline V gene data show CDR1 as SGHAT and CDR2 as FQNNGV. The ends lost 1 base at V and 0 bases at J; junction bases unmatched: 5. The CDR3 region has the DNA TGTGCCAGCAGCTTAGGTACAGGGGTGGTGAACACTGAAGCTTTCTTT. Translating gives CASSLGTGVVNTEAFF. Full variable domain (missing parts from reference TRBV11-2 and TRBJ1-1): EAGVAQSPRYKIIEKRQSVAFWCNPISGHATLYWYQQILGQGPKLLIQFQNNGVVDDSQLPKDRFSAERLKGVDSTLKIQPAKLEDSAVYLCASSLGTGVVNTEAFFGQGTRLTVV.

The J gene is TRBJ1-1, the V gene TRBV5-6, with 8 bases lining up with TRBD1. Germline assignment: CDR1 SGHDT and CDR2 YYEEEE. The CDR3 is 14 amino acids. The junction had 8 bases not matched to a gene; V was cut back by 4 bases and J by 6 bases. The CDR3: CASSPGTGGAEAFF. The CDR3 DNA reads TGTGCCAGCAGCCCTGGGACAGGCGGAGCTGAAGCTTTCTTT.

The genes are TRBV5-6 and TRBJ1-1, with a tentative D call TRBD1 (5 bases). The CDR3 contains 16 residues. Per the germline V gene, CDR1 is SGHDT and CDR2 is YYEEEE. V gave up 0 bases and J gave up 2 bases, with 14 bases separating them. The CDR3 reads CASSLVGQGRNTEAFF. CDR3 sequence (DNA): TGTGCCAGCAGCTTGGTAGGCCAGGGCCGTAACACTGAAGCTTTCTTT.

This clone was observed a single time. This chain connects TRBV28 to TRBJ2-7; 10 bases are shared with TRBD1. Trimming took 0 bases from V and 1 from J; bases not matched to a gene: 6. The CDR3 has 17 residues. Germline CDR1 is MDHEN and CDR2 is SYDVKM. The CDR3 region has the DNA TGTGCCAGCAGTTTATGGGGGGGACAGGGGAGTTCCTACGAGCAGTACTTC. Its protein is CASSLWGGQGSSYEQYF.

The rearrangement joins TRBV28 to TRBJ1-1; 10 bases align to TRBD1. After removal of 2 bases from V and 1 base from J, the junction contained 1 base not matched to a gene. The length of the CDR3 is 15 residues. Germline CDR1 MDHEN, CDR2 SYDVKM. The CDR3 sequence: CASSLRTGGNTEAFF. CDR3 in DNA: TGTGCCAGCAGTTTACGGACAGGGGGGAACACTGAAGCTTTCTTT.

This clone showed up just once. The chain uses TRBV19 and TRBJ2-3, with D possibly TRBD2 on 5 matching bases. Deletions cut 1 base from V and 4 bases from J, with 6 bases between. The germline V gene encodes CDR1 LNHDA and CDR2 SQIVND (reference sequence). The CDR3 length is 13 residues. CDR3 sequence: CASSIGTSDTQYF. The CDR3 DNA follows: TGTGCCAGTAGTATAGGGACTTCAGATACGCAGTATTTT.